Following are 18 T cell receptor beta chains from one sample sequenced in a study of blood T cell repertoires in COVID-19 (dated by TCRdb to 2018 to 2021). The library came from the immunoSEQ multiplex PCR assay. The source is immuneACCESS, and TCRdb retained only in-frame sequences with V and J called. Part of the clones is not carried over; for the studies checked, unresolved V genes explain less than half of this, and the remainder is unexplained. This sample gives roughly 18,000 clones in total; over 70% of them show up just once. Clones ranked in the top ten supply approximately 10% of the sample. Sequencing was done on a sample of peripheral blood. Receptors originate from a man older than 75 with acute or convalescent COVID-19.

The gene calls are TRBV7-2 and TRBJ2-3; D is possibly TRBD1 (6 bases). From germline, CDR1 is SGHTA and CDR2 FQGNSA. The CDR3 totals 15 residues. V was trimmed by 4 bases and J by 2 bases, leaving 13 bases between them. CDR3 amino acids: CASSSQGTFTDTQYF. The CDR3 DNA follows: TGTGCCAGCAGCTCGCAGGGGACCTTCACAGATACGCAGTATTTT.

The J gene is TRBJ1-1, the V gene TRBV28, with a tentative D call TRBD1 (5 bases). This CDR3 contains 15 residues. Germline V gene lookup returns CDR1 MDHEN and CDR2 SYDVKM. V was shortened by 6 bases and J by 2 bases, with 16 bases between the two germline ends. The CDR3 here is CASRKFGTGNTEAFF. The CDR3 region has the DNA TGTGCCAGCAGAAAGTTCGGAACAGGAAACACTGAAGCTTTCTTT.

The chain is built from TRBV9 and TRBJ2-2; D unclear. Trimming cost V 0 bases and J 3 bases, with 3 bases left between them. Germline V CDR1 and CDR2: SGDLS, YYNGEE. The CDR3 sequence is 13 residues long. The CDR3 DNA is TGTGCCAGCAGCGTAGGGCACACCGGGGAGCTGTTTTTT. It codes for CASSVGHTGELFF.

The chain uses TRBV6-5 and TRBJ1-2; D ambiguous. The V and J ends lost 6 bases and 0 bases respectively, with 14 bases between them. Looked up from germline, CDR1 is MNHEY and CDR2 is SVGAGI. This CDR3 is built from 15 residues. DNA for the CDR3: TGTGCCAGCAGACGCGGCGGCCCTCCTAACTATGGCTACACCTTC. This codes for CASRRGGPPNYGYTF.

CDR3 nucleotide sequence: TGTGCCAGCAGTGAATACCCATACGGGACAGGGGAAGAGTACTTC. Translation gives CASSEYPYGTGEEYF. The chain is built from TRBV25-1 and TRBJ2-7, with TRBD1 matching 10 bases. The CDR3 is 15 residues long. The germline CDR1 and CDR2 sequences are MGHDK and SYGVNS. Trimming removed 0 bases from V and 11 bases from J; junction bases left unmatched: 10.

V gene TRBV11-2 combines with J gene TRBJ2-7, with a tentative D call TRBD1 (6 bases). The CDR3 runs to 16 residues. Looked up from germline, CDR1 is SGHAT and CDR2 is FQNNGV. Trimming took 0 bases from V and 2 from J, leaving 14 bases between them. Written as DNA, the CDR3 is TGTGCCAGCAGCTTAGATCAAGACAGGTGGACCTACGAGCAGTACTTC. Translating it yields CASSLDQDRWTYEQYF.

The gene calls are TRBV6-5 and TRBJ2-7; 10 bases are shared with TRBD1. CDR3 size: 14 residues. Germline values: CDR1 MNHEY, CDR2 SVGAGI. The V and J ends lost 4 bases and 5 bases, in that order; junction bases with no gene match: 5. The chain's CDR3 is CASSFMGQGNEQYF. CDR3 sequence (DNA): TGTGCCAGCAGTTTTATGGGACAGGGGAACGAGCAGTACTTC.

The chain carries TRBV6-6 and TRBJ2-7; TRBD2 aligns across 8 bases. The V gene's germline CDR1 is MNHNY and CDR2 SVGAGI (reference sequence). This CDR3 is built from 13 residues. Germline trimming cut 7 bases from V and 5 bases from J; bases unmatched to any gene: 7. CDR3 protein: CASTRTSFNEQYF. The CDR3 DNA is TGTGCCAGCACCAGGACTAGCTTCAACGAGCAGTACTTC.

CDR3: CASSWDRNTGELFF. CDR3 nucleotide sequence: TGTGCCAGTAGCTGGGACAGGAACACCGGGGAGCTGTTTTTT. The J gene is TRBJ2-2, the V gene TRBV19; 7 bases align to TRBD1. The germline V gene encodes CDR1 LNHDA and CDR2 SQIVND (reference sequence). The CDR3 runs 14 residues. The V gene end was trimmed by 6 bases and the J gene end by 1 base; junction bases not matched to a gene: 2.

The CDR3 region has the DNA TGTGCCAGCAGTGAAGCGAGAACAAGGGGGCGCGAAAACATTCAGTACTTC. Its translation is CASSEARTRGRENIQYF. The chain combines TRBV6-1 with TRBJ2-4; 7 bases agree with TRBD1. This CDR3 has 17 amino acids. From germline, CDR1 is MNHNS and CDR2 SASEGT. With V trimmed by 0 bases and J by 5 bases, 10 bases remained unmatched.

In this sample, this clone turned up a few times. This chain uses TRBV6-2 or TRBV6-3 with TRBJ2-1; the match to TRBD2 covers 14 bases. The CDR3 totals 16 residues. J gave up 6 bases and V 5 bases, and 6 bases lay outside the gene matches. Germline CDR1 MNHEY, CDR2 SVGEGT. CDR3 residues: CASSETSGGESNEQFF. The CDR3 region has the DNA TGTGCCAGCAGTGAGACTAGCGGGGGGGAGTCCAATGAGCAGTTCTTC.

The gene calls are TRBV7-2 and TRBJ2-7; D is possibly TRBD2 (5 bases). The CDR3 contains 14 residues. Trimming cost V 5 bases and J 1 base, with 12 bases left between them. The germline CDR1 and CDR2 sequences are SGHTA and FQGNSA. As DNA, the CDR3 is TGTGCCAGCAGCCAGGACTTTCTGTCCTACGAGCAGTACTTC. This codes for CASSQDFLSYEQYF.

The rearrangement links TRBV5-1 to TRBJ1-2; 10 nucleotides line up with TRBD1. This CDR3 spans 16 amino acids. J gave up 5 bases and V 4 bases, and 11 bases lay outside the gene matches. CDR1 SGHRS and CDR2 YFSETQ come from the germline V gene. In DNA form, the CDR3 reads TGCGCCAGCAGCCTTGGCGATAGGACAGGGGGTTATGGCTACACCTTC. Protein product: CASSLGDRTGGYGYTF.

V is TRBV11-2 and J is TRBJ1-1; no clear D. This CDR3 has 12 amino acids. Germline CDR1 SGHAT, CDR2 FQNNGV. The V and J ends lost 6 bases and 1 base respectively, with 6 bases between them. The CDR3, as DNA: TGTGCCAGCAGTGAGTGGAACACTGAAGCTTTCTTT. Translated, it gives CASSEWNTEAFF.

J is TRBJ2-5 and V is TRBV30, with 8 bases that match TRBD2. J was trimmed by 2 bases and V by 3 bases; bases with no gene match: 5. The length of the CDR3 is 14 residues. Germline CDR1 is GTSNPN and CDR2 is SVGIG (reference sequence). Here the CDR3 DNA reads TGTGCCTGGAGCTGGAGCGGGGGACAAGAGACCCAGTACTTC. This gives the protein CAWSWSGGQETQYF.

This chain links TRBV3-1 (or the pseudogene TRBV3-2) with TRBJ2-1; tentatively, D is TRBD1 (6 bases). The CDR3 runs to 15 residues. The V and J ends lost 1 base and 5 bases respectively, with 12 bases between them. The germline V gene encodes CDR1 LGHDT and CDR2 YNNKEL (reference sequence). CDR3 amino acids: CASSQVWDTNNEQFF. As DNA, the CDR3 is TGTGCCAGCAGCCAAGTTTGGGACACTAACAATGAGCAGTTCTTC.

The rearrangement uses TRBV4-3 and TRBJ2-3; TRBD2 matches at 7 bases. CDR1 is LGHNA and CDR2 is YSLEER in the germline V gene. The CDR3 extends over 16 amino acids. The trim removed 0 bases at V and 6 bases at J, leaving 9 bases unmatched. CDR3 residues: CASSQDAAGRGDTQYF. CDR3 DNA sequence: TGCGCCAGCAGCCAAGATGCTGCGGGGAGGGGTGATACGCAGTATTTT.

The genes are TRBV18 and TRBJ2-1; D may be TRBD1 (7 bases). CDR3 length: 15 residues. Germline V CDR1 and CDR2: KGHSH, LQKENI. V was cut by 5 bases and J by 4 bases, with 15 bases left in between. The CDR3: CASSSWTGGYNEQFF. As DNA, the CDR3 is TGTGCCAGCTCATCCTGGACAGGAGGGTACAATGAGCAGTTCTTC.